This T cell receptor beta chain was recovered during a study of cytomegalovirus exposure and HLA in healthy donors. Study summary: Within an early data release were about 80 million unique TCRs drawn from HLA-typed donors. Study-level points and caveats: Indistinguishable V segments, including TRBV6-2 and TRBV6-3, were excluded. TCR beta V- and J-gene trimming was later associated with a missense DCLRE1C variant. Later analysis showed TCR association rates varying by HLA locus, highest for DRB1 and lowest for HLA-C.

Concerning this clone itself: The antigen is not known.

V lost 5 bases, J lost 5 bases, and 18 bases lay in between. The CDR3 spans 15 residues. The germline CDR1 and CDR2 sequences are KGHSH and LQKENI. 60 Vbeta and 13 Jbeta primers were used in PCR. Here immunoSEQ multiplex PCR was the method, and the copy in TCRdb shows in-frame clones only, minus some. This sample has approximately 150,000 clones, with around 80% found just once. Input material: PBMCs. The chain is built from TRBV18 and TRBJ2-5; D gene unclear. The receptor was isolated from a man between 35 and 55 years old in good health and CMV-seronegative. The CDR3 coding sequence is TGTGCCAGCTCAAGGTCCGTGGGCAATCGTGAGACCCAGTACTTC. Translating it yields CASSRSVGNRETQYF.